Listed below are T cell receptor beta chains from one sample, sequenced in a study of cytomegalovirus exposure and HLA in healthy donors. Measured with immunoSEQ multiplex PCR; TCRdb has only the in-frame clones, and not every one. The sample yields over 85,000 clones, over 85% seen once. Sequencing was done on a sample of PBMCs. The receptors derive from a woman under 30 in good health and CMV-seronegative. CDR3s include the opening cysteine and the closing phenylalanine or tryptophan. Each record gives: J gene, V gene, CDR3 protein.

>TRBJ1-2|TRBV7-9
CASTPPGFHGYTF
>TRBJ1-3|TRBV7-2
CASSQTRGAVGNTIYF
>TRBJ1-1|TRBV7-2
CASSYDRGTEAFF
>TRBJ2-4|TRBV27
CASSLTGGHIQYF
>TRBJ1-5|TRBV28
CASTRRGAGNQPQHF
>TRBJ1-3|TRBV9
CASSVDARRGTSGNTIYF
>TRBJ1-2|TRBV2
CASTIGGAYYGYTF
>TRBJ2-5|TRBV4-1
CASSRPGQNQETQYF
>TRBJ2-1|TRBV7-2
CASSFFGALGNEQFF
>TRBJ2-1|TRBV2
CASSGRQGPSYNEQFF
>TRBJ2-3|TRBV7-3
CASSSPEQGTADTQYF
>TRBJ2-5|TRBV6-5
CASSIGQSHQETQYF
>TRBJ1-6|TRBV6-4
CASSDSTGGSPLHF
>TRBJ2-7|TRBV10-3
CAITVAPKGVYEQYF
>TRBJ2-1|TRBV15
CATSRGRYSGGLEQFF
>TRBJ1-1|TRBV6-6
CASSYPVTGNTEAFF
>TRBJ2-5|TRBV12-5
CASGLRDRRGQETQYF
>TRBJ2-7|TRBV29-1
CSVEVRDNEQYF
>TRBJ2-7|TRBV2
CAISEGASGSYEQYF
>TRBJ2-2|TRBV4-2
CASSQRGPSGGVNTGELFF
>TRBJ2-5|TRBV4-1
CASSQDPGQETQYF
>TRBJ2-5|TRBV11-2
CASSQTSGRAKSETQYF
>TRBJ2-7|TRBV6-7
CASSRGTAYYEQYF
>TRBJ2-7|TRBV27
CASSPLVSGKELEQYF
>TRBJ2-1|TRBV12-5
CASGLGTSGSYNNEQFF
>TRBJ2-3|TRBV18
CASSPAGLADTQYF
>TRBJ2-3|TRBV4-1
CASSQLTSGGGDTQYF
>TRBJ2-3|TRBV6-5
CASGEILDTQYF
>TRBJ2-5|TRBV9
CASSKGSGVDETQYF
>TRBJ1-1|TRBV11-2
CASSLSRGNTEAFF
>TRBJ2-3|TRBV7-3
CASSRGGDTQYF
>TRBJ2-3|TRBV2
CASIQPRASGGFTDTQYF
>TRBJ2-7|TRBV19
CASSGGTAGTFSYEQYF
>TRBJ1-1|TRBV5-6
CASSFGQGPANTEAFF
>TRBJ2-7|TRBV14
CASSQDLTGGYEQYF
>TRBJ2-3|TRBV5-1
CASSLVSAGATDTQYF
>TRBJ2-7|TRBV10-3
CAMSGREHYEQYF
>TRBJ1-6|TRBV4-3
CASSRLEGSDNSPLHF
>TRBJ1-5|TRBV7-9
CASSRLGGNQPQHF
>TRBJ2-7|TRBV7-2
CASSSSGAGSYEQYF
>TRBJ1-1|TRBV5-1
CASSAGQGSWVNTEAFF
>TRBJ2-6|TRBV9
CASSPSSGANVLTF
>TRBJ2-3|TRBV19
CASRPTSGAGGGTQYF
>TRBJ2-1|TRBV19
CASSISAGPYNEQFF
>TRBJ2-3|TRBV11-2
CASSLVTTSADTQYF
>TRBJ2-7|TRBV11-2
CASSSSMGGDEQYF
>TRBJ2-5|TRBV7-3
CASSLSGGQGTQYF
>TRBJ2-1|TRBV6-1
CASSDRLAGVRFF
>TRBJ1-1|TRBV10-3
CATRGDRLEAFF
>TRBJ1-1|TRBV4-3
CASSQTSTEAFF
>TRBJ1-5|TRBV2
CASSDLGTVGLNSNQPQHF
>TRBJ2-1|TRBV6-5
CASSYVGNEQFF
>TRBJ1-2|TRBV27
CASSPHQGTGGDGYTF
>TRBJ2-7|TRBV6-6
CASSLDLRSYEQYF
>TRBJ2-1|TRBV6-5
CASSPAGDYNEQFF
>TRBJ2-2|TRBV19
CASNQGLNTGELFF
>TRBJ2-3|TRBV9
CASSEPHGLAGGANTQYF